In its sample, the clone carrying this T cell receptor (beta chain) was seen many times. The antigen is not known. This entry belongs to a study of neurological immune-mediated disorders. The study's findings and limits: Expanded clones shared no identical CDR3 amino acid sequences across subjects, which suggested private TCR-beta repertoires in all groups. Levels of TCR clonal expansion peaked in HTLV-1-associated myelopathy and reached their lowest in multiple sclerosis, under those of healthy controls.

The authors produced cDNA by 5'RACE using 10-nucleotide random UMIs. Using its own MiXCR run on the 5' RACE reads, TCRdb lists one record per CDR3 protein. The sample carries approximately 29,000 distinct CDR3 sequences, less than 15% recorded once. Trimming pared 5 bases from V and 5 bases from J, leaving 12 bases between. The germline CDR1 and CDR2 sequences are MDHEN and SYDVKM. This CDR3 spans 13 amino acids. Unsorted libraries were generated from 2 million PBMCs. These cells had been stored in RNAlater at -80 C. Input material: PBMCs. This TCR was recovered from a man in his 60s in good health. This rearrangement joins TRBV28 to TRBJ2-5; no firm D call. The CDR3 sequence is CASSPIMLETQYF. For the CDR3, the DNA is TGTGCCAGCAGTCCAATAATGTTGGAGACCCAGTACTTC.